This T cell receptor beta chain was sequenced during a study of cytomegalovirus exposure and HLA in healthy donors. PCR was performed using 60 Vbeta and 13 Jbeta primers. The protocol was immunoSEQ multiplex PCR, while the TCRdb copy is restricted to in-frame clones and leaves out a portion. This sample has around 190,000 clones, with around 76% found just once. CDR3 length equals 14 residues. Trimming removed 5 bases from V and 4 bases from J, with 14 bases in between. Germline CDR1 is SGHAT and CDR2 is FQNNGV. The chain joins TRBV11-2 to TRBJ1-2; D may be TRBD1 (5 bases). The sequencing sample was made of PBMCs. The sequence was collected from a man aged 25-40 years in good health and CMV-seronegative. This chain's CDR3 is CASSHGGTLYGYTF. CDR3 nucleotide sequence: TGTGCCAGCAGCCATGGCGGGACTCTCTATGGCTACACCTTC.